Reported below is one TCR beta chain. The antigen remains unidentified. Germline V gene sequence: CDR1 PRHDT, CDR2 FYEKMQ (reference sequence). Between the trimmed V and J ends, which lost 3 bases and 0 bases, there was a span of 9 bases. The CDR3 contains 14 residues. Clones were sequenced by immunoSEQ multiplex PCR, and TCRdb holds only the in-frame ones, with some missing. The repertoire includes under 140,000 clones, roughly 88% of them detected once, and more than 1.4% sits in the top ten. This sample was taken from a study of cytomegalovirus exposure and HLA in healthy donors. Overall study findings and caveats: Investigators reported about 160 TCR beta chains as tied to cytomegalovirus. CMV antigen specificity was confirmed in vitro for three CMV-associated chains. Most TCR sequences were seen very rarely across donors, but some public TCRs occurred in many.

The sample comprised PBMCs. This sequence joins TRBV13 and TRBJ2-7, with D hard to call. This TCR derives from a woman aged 25 to 39 in good health and CMV-seropositive. CDR3 amino acids: CASSFRQGSYEQYF. In nucleotides, the CDR3 is TGTGCCAGCAGCTTCCGACAAGGCTCCTACGAGCAGTACTTC.